These 25 T cell receptor beta chains originate from one sample sequenced in a study of beta chain features in type 1 diabetes. Expressed TCRB transcripts were sequenced, since all the RNA that had been isolated was reverse transcribed. Sequencing used immunoSEQ multiplex PCR; TCRdb keeps in-frame clones, though not all of them. The table includes roughly 170,000 clones, about 13% detected once. Sequencing was performed on central memory CD4+ T cells from blood. The receptor set was obtained from a young woman in good health.

This clone occurred a few times. This chain joins TRBV28 and TRBJ2-7, with 10 bases fitting TRBD2. J gave up 1 base and V 6 bases, and 3 bases lay outside the gene matches. The V gene's germline CDR1 is MDHEN and CDR2 SYDVKM. The CDR3 is 14 amino acids. CDR3 bases: TGTGCCAGCAGGGTACTAGCGGGGTCCTACGAGCAGTACTTC. This gives the protein CASRVLAGSYEQYF. Combining the CDR3 with reference TRBV28 and TRBJ2-7 gives the whole variable domain DVKVTQSSRYLVKRTGEKVFLECVQDMDHENMFWYRQDPGLGLRLIYFSYDVKMKEKGDIPEGYSVSREKKERFSLILESASTNQTSMYLCASRVLAGSYEQYFGPGTRLTVT.

This clone was counted only a few times. V and J are TRBV29-1 and TRBJ1-5, with a possible D match to TRBD1 (5 bases). V shed 4 bases and J shed 1 base, with 11 bases lying between them. The germline CDR1 and CDR2 sequences are SQVTM and ANQGSEA. The length of the CDR3 is 14 residues. In DNA form, the CDR3 reads TGCAGCGTTGGGGACGGGAGGAGCAATCAGCCCCAGCATTTT. As protein: CSVGDGRSNQPQHF.

The chain employs TRBV15 and TRBJ2-1, with 11 bases matching TRBD2. Germline V gives CDR1 LNHNV, CDR2 YYDKDF (reference sequence). V trimming: 4 bases; J trimming: 7 bases; junction bases outside the gene matches: 6. The CDR3 sequence is 15 residues long. The CDR3 DNA sequence: TGTGCCACCAGCACTTTAGCGGGAGGGGGAAATGAGCAGTTCTTC. It translates to CATSTLAGGGNEQFF. Complete variable domain (other parts from reference TRBV15 and TRBJ2-1): DAMVIQNPRYQVTQFGKPVTLSCSQTLNHNVMYWYQQKSSQAPKLLFHYYDKDFNNEADTPDNFQSRRPNTSFCFLDIRSPGLGDTAMYLCATSTLAGGGNEQFFGPGTRLTVL.

The chain uses TRBV30 and TRBJ1-3; 7 nucleotides line up with TRBD1. This CDR3 region has 14 residues. The germline CDR1 and CDR2 sequences are GTSNPN and SVGIG (reference sequence). J gave up 8 bases and V 1 base, and 8 bases lay outside the gene matches. CDR3 bases: TGTGCCTGGAGTGCGCGACAGGGAAGAGACACCATATATTTT. Translating gives CAWSARQGRDTIYF.

This chain links TRBV30 with TRBJ2-7, with unresolved D. V lost 0 bases, J lost 2 bases, and 5 bases lay in between. Germline V gene sequence: CDR1 GTSNPN, CDR2 SVGIG (reference sequence). This CDR3 comprises 12 residues. The CDR3 spells CAWSVYPYEQYF. DNA of the CDR3: TGTGCCTGGAGTGTATATCCCTACGAGCAGTACTTC.

This clone was picked up a small number of times. The V gene is TRBV9, the J gene TRBJ2-5; 7 nucleotides line up with TRBD1. This CDR3 spans 13 amino acids. Germline V gene lookup returns CDR1 SGDLS and CDR2 YYNGEE. Germline trimming cut 6 bases from V and 5 bases from J; bases unmatched to any gene: 7. The DNA of the CDR3 is TGTGCCAGCAACGACAGGGTGGTTGAGACCCAGTACTTC. This codes for CASNDRVVETQYF.

This clone was observed a few times. The rearrangement links TRBV4-2 to TRBJ2-1; 8 nucleotides line up with TRBD2. Germline V gene sequence: CDR1 LGHNA, CDR2 YNFKEQ. Germline trimming cut 1 base from V and 8 bases from J; bases unmatched to any gene: 10. There are 16 residues in the CDR3. In DNA form, the CDR3 reads TGTGCCAGCAGCCAAGTGGCTAGCGGGTCGGAGGATGAGCAGTTCTTC. Translated: CASSQVASGSEDEQFF.

In nucleotides, the CDR3 is TGCGCCAGCAGCCAAGCTATGAGCTCCTACAATGAGCAGTTCTTC. This sequence encodes CASSQAMSSYNEQFF. The chain uses TRBV4-1 and TRBJ2-1, with D hard to call. Looked up from germline, CDR1 is MGHRA and CDR2 is YSYEKL. V was clipped by 1 base and J by 0 bases, with 7 bases between them. The length of the CDR3 is 15 residues.

This clone was seen more than once but under ten times. The rearrangement uses TRBV29-1 and TRBJ2-1; 10 bases fit TRBD2. CDR1 SQVTM and CDR2 ANQGSEA come from the germline V gene. Trimming removed 6 bases from V and 3 bases from J; junction bases left unmatched: 5. The CDR3 contains 14 residues. The CDR3 coding sequence is TGCAGCGTAGGACTAGCGGTAAACTACAATGAGCAGTTCTTC. Encoded protein: CSVGLAVNYNEQFF.

This clone has just a few counts. The chain is built from TRBV14 and TRBJ1-1; no reliable D call. The V gene lost 2 bases and the J gene lost 4 bases, with 17 bases spanning the gap. CDR1 SGHDN and CDR2 FVKESK come from the germline V gene. The CDR3 contains 16 residues. The DNA for the CDR3 is TGTGCCAGCAGCCAATTCCTTCCGGGATCGGGCACTGAAGCTTTCTTT. Its protein is CASSQFLPGSGTEAFF.

This clone was counted between two and nine times. CDR3 nucleotides: TGTGCCTGGCGCCTGACACGGCATGAGCAGTTCTTC. Amino acids: CAWRLTRHEQFF. V and J are TRBV30 and TRBJ2-1; D is unclear. From germline, CDR1 is GTSNPN and CDR2 SVGIG (reference sequence). This CDR3 has 12 residues. V dropped 5 bases and J dropped 8 bases, with 13 bases sitting between them.

The V gene is TRBV7-3, the J gene TRBJ2-3; 13 bases align to TRBD2. Germline CDR1 reads SGHTA; CDR2 reads FQGTGA. This CDR3 region has 16 residues. V shed 5 bases and J 5 bases; nucleotides not matched to a gene: 7. CDR3 DNA: TGTGCCAGCAGCAAGGGACTAGCGGGACGGGTAGATACGCAGTATTTT. Translating gives CASSKGLAGRVDTQYF.

This clone was observed a few times. V gene TRBV11-2 combines with J gene TRBJ2-5; D is possibly TRBD2 (5 bases). Germline CDR1 and CDR2: SGHAT and FQNNGV. This CDR3 region has 17 residues. Trimming stripped 5 bases from V and 2 bases from J, with 21 bases between. The CDR3 spells CASSQDLGRSGQETQYF. CDR3 nucleotides: TGTGCCAGCAGCCAAGATCTGGGCAGATCGGGGCAAGAGACCCAGTACTTC.

This clone has more than one count but fewer than ten. The V and J genes are TRBV15 and TRBJ2-5; the match to TRBD1 covers 8 bases. Germline trimming cut 5 bases from V and 5 bases from J; bases unmatched to any gene: 4. The germline CDR1 and CDR2 sequences are LNHNV and YYDKDF (reference sequence). The CDR3 has 13 amino acids. The CDR3 loop reads CATSGTGGETQYF. The DNA of the CDR3 is TGTGCCACCAGCGGCACAGGGGGGGAGACCCAGTACTTC.

The V gene is TRBV5-1, the J gene TRBJ2-5; TRBD1 is a possible D gene (6 bases). V lost 0 bases and J 1 base, leaving 13 bases between the germline ends. Germline CDR1 and CDR2: SGHRS and YFSETQ. The length of the CDR3 is 16 residues. The CDR3 DNA reads as TGCGCCAGCAGCTTGGTTCTCCGGGACACCCAAGAGACCCAGTACTTC. Translating gives CASSLVLRDTQETQYF.

The J gene is TRBJ2-3, the V gene TRBV5-5; D uncertain. CDR1 and CDR2 (germline): SGHKS, YYEKEE (reference sequence). Deletions cut 1 base from V and 2 bases from J, with 5 bases between. This CDR3 is 13 amino acids long. DNA of the CDR3: TGTGCCAGCAGCTTGCAGGTCACAGATACGCAGTATTTT. Translation gives CASSLQVTDTQYF.

This clone showed up just a few times. The junction shows a germline mismatch at one end, possibly a read error. The chain combines TRBV5-1 with TRBJ2-7; D is unresolved. The CDR3 sequence is 12 residues long. Germline CDR1 and CDR2: SGHRS and YFSETQ. This CDR3 reads CASSLANQQIEF. CDR3 DNA sequence: TGCGCCAGCAGCTTGGCCAACCAACAGATCGAATTC.

This clone was found a few times. The rearrangement uses TRBV28 and TRBJ2-1; D is ambiguous. The CDR3 is 13 amino acids. Germline CDR1 and CDR2: MDHEN and SYDVKM. The germline V and J ends were trimmed by 2 bases and 10 bases, with 12 bases remaining between them. In DNA form, the CDR3 reads TGTGCCAGCAGTTTAGGGTCTTCCAGGGAGCAGTTCTTC. Translation gives CASSLGSSREQFF.

This clone turned up a few times. As DNA, the CDR3 is TGTGCCATCAGCACAGGTTTCCAAGAGACCCAGTACTTC. The encoded protein is CAISTGFQETQYF. This sequence joins TRBV10-3 and TRBJ2-5; D perhaps matches TRBD1 (5 bases). The CDR3 contains 13 residues. Trimming removed 6 bases from V and 1 base from J, with 9 bases in between. Germline V gene data show CDR1 as ENHRY and CDR2 as SYGVKD.

A few counts support this clone. The chain recombines TRBV5-1 with TRBJ2-7, with D perhaps matching TRBD2 (5 bases). There are 15 residues in the CDR3. Deletions cut 3 bases from V and 2 bases from J, with 15 bases between. The germline gives CDR1 SGHRS, CDR2 YFSETQ. CDR3 DNA: TGCGCCAGCAGCTCACCGGGAAATTCGGCCTACGAGCAGTACTTC. This sequence encodes CASSSPGNSAYEQYF.

The chain carries TRBV30 and TRBJ1-1, with D perhaps matching TRBD1 (5 bases). The CDR3 is 13 amino acids. Germline V gene sequence: CDR1 GTSNPN, CDR2 SVGIG (reference sequence). Between the trimmed V and J ends, which lost 4 bases and 4 bases, there was a span of 13 bases. CDR3 coding DNA: TGTGCCTGGACTCTCAGGGCCTCCACTGAAGCTTTCTTT. Translating it yields CAWTLRASTEAFF.

This chain connects TRBV30 to TRBJ1-2; weak D call: TRBD1 (5 bases). This CDR3 has 13 residues. Germline V gene data show CDR1 as GTSNPN and CDR2 as SVGIG (reference sequence). Between the trimmed V and J ends, which lost 2 bases and 5 bases, there was a span of 12 bases. The CDR3 region has the DNA TGTGCCTGGAGTACAGGTGGTTGGTATGGCTACACCTTC. Its protein is CAWSTGGWYGYTF.

This clone was seen a handful of times. V is TRBV4-1 and J is TRBJ2-5, with D possibly TRBD2 on 6 matching bases. CDR1 and CDR2 from the germline V gene are MGHRA and YSYEKL. The V end lost 1 base, the J end lost 2 bases, and 8 bases lay between the germline ends. The CDR3 contains 14 residues. CDR3 sequence: CASSQGGAQETQYF. CDR3 DNA: TGCGCCAGCAGCCAAGGCGGGGCTCAAGAGACCCAGTACTTC.

This clone has only a few counts. This chain joins TRBV28 and TRBJ2-7; unclear D gene. The CDR3 is made up of 16 amino acids. Trimming took 6 bases from V and 0 from J, leaving 18 bases between them. CDR1 is MDHEN, CDR2 SYDVKM, per germline. The CDR3 DNA follows: TGTGCCAGCAGCCTCCCCCTGACACGTTACTCCTACGAGCAGTACTTC. Translated: CASSLPLTRYSYEQYF.

This clone was detected a few times. The CDR3 loop reads CASSLSLNRAQYF. The CDR3 DNA sequence: TGTGCCAGCAGTTTATCGTTGAACAGAGCACAGTATTTT. V usage is TRBV27 and J usage is TRBJ2-3; D is unresolved. Germline CDR1 reads MNHEY; CDR2 reads SMNVEV (reference sequence). V gave up 0 bases and J gave up 12 bases, with 13 bases separating them. There are 13 residues in the CDR3.